The 22 T cell receptor beta chains listed next were all sequenced from one sample in a study of cytomegalovirus exposure and HLA in healthy donors. Primers: 60 Vbeta forward and 13 Jbeta reverse. Produced via immunoSEQ multiplex PCR; TCRdb's table is partial and in-frame only. Of tens of thousands of clones in the sample, 60% to 85% were seen once. Source material: PBMCs. The source of these receptors is a woman in her forties in good health and CMV-seropositive.

The chain links TRBV7-9 to TRBJ2-1; TRBD2 aligns across 7 bases. V trimming: 5 bases; J trimming: 9 bases; junction bases outside the gene matches: 13. In germline, CDR1 is SEHNR, CDR2 FQNEAQ (reference sequence). This CDR3 has 15 amino acids. CDR3 amino acids: CASSQSAAGGTEQFF. CDR3 nucleotide sequence: TGTGCCAGCAGCCAATCAGCGGCCGGGGGGACTGAGCAGTTCTTC.

The chain is built from TRBV23-1 and TRBJ1-1; D is unclear. TRBV23-1 is labeled an ORF, and its function is uncertain. The CDR3 length is 15 residues. Trimming took 8 bases from V and 0 from J, leaving 16 bases between them. The CDR3 sequence is CASERPSRMNTEAFF. The CDR3 DNA follows: TGCGCCAGCGAGCGGCCCAGCCGGATGAACACTGAAGCTTTCTTT.

This clone has more than one count but fewer than ten. This rearrangement joins TRBV7-2 to TRBJ1-1, with a possible D match to TRBD1 (5 bases). The CDR3 has 13 residues. The germline V gene has CDR1 SGHTA and CDR2 FQGNSA. Trimming took off 3 bases at V and 6 bases at J, with 11 bases between the two ends. CDR3 sequence reads: CASSLTALPEAFF. CDR3 bases: TGTGCCAGCAGCTTGACAGCTCTCCCTGAAGCTTTCTTT.

This chain uses TRBV7-2 with TRBJ2-1; the match to TRBD1 covers 7 bases. Germline CDR1 reads SGHTA; CDR2 reads FQGNSA. Trimming took 6 bases from V and 7 from J; bases not matched to a gene: 6. The CDR3 length is 13 residues. The CDR3 loop is CASSSTGVNEQFF. CDR3 nucleotides: TGTGCCAGCAGTTCAACAGGGGTAAATGAGCAGTTCTTC.

The chain has TRBV6-4 and TRBJ1-6; D not certain. There are 14 residues in the CDR3. Trimming pared 3 bases from V and 7 bases from J, leaving 10 bases between. Germline V gene lookup returns CDR1 MRHNA and CDR2 SNTAGT. The CDR3 DNA sequence: TGTGCCAGCAGTGAAAACAGTGAAAATTCACCCCTCCACTTT. Its translation: CASSENSENSPLHF.

This clone was observed a single time. The rearrangement joins TRBV5-1 to TRBJ2-1; perhaps TRBD2 as D (6 bases). Looked up from germline, CDR1 is SGHRS and CDR2 is YFSETQ. Trimming stripped 4 bases from V and 6 bases from J, with 14 bases between. The CDR3 spans 14 residues. CDR3 in DNA: TGCGCCAGCAGCGAGGGCCGGGAGATCAATGAGCAGTTCTTC. This translates into CASSEGREINEQFF.

The chain combines TRBV6-1 with TRBJ1-1; 9 bases are shared with TRBD1. The V segment lost 8 bases and the J segment 1 base; nucleotides outside the gene matches: 5. Germline loops: CDR1 MNHNS, CDR2 SASEGT. The length of the CDR3 is 14 residues. CDR3 in amino acids: CASRDRAWNTEAFF. DNA of the CDR3: TGTGCCAGCCGGGACAGGGCGTGGAACACTGAAGCTTTCTTT.

The DNA for the CDR3 is TGTGCCAGCACCCACCCCGAGATCTCATCCTACGAGCAGTACTTC. Its protein is CASTHPEISSYEQYF. The rearrangement uses TRBV5-4 and TRBJ2-7; D gene unclear. Trimming stripped 6 bases from V and 1 base from J, with 17 bases between. This CDR3 is 15 amino acids long. Germline-derived CDR1 and CDR2 are SGHNT and YYREEE (reference sequence). The full variable domain, rest sourced from reference TRBV5-4 and TRBJ2-7, is ETGVTQSPTHLIKTRGQQVTLRCSSQSGHNTVSWYQQALGQGPQFIFQYYREEENGRGNFPPRFSGLQFPNYSSELNVNALELDDSALYLCASTHPEISSYEQYFGPGTRLTVT.

This chain joins TRBV5-4 and TRBJ1-4; 9 bases are shared with TRBD1. The CDR3 has 15 residues. Germline values: CDR1 SGHNT, CDR2 YYREEE (reference sequence). The V gene end was trimmed by 5 bases and the J gene end by 7 bases; junction bases not matched to a gene: 9. CDR3 in amino acids: CASSSTGGSGEKLFF. The CDR3 DNA reads TGTGCCAGCAGTTCCACAGGGGGCTCAGGTGAAAAACTGTTTTTT.

The V gene is TRBV30, the J gene TRBJ2-5; a weak D match, TRBD1 (5 bases). The CDR3 is 13 amino acids. V was pared by 2 bases and J by 4 bases, with 11 bases between. The germline V gene has CDR1 GTSNPN and CDR2 SVGIG (reference sequence). This chain's CDR3 is CAWSSRTRETQYF. In nucleotides, the CDR3 is TGTGCCTGGAGTAGTCGGACAAGAGAGACCCAGTACTTC.

This clone was observed once. The V gene is TRBV2, the J gene TRBJ1-1, with D hard to call. The ends were cut back, 4 bases at V and 0 bases at J, with 9 bases in the middle. This CDR3 is built from 14 residues. Germline V gene sequence: CDR1 SNHLY, CDR2 FYNNEI. CDR3 region: CASSAQAMNTEAFF. For the CDR3, the DNA is TGTGCCAGCAGTGCCCAGGCCATGAACACTGAAGCTTTCTTT.

This clone was observed a few times. The chain's CDR3 is CASSHGTGYGYTF. DNA of the CDR3: TGTGCCAGCAGCCACGGGACAGGGTATGGCTACACCTTC. This sequence joins TRBV7-9 and TRBJ1-2; TRBD1 aligns across 9 bases. CDR3 length: 13 residues. The germline CDR1 and CDR2 sequences are SEHNR and FQNEAQ (reference sequence). V dropped 5 bases and J dropped 5; count of bases not matched to a gene: 3. Combining the CDR3 with reference TRBV7-9 and TRBJ1-2 gives the whole variable domain DTGVSQNPRHKITKRGQNVTFRCDPISEHNRLYWYRQTLGQGPEFLTYFQNEAQLEKSRLLSDRFSAERPKGSFSTLEIQRTEQGDSAMYLCASSHGTGYGYTFGSGTRLTVV.

Remarks on this clone: The sample holds other DNA sequences that translate to the same CDR3. The CDR3 protein is CASSRSWPPEPLHF. The DNA for the CDR3 is TGTGCCAGTAGTAGGTCGTGGCCACCAGAACCCCTCCACTTT. The genes are TRBV19 and TRBJ1-6; unclear D gene. The V end was cut by 4 bases, the J end by 12 bases, with 16 bases between. The CDR3 has 14 amino acids. Germline lookup yields CDR1 LNHDA and CDR2 SQIVND (reference sequence).

The V call is TRBV9, the J call TRBJ2-3, with a possible D match to TRBD2 (6 bases). V dropped 1 base and J dropped 2 bases, with 11 bases sitting between them. From germline, CDR1 is SGDLS and CDR2 YYNGEE. This CDR3 is built from 15 residues. The CDR3 sequence is CASSVLAGPTDTQYF. The DNA for the CDR3 is TGTGCCAGCAGCGTATTGGCGGGGCCCACAGATACGCAGTATTTT. Full variable domain (rest looked up from reference TRBV9 and TRBJ2-3): DSGVTQTPKHLITATGQRVTLRCSPRSGDLSVYWYQQSLDQGLQFLIQYYNGEERAKGNILERFSAQQFPDLHSELNLSSLELGDSALYFCASSVLAGPTDTQYFGPGTRLTVL.

The chain is built from TRBV15 and TRBJ2-2; D is ambiguous. The CDR3 is 16 residues long. V shed 2 bases and J shed 2 bases, with 12 bases lying between them. Germline CDR1 and CDR2: LNHNV and YYDKDF (reference sequence). CDR3 sequence: CATSRLRLENTGELFF. The CDR3 DNA is TGTGCCACCAGCAGATTGCGACTGGAAAACACCGGGGAGCTGTTTTTT.

This chain uses TRBV7-3 with TRBJ1-1, with TRBD1 identical over 7 bases. The CDR3 spans 16 residues. Losses at the gene ends were 0 bases for V and 0 bases for J; bases not matched to a gene: 4. The germline V gene has CDR1 SGHTA and CDR2 FQGTGA. The CDR3 is CASSLTGDRMNTEAFF. CDR3 sequence (DNA): TGTGCCAGCAGCTTAACAGGGGACAGAATGAACACTGAAGCTTTCTTT.

This chain connects TRBV5-1 to TRBJ1-3, with 7 bases matching TRBD1. Germline values: CDR1 SGHRS, CDR2 YFSETQ. V was clipped by 4 bases and J by 0 bases; unmatched bases: 10. CDR3 length: 17 residues. CDR3 nucleotides: TGCGCCAGCAGCACCGGGACAGAAGGGGCCTCTGGAAACACCATATATTTT. This codes for CASSTGTEGASGNTIYF.

V and J are TRBV11-2 and TRBJ2-1; 10 bases are shared with TRBD1. The CDR3 covers 20 residues. CDR1 is SGHAT, CDR2 FQNNGV, per germline. The J segment lost 6 bases and the V segment lost 0 bases, leaving 17 bases of the junction unmatched. In DNA, the CDR3 is TGTGCCAGCAGCTTAGATCGTTGGGACAGGGGTTTTTTCTTGTTCAATGAGCAGTTCTTC. Translated, it gives CASSLDRWDRGFFLFNEQFF.

This chain joins TRBV7-9 and TRBJ2-3; no clear D gene. CDR1 SEHNR and CDR2 FQNEAQ come from the germline V gene (reference sequence). The length of the CDR3 is 15 residues. V shed 1 base and J shed 3 bases, with 11 bases lying between them. The CDR3, as DNA: TGTGCCAGCAGCTTAGGAGCGCACCCGACAGATACGCAGTATTTT. Protein product: CASSLGAHPTDTQYF.

V and J are TRBV27 and TRBJ2-5; TRBD2 aligns across 8 bases. Trimming removed 5 bases from V and 5 bases from J; junction bases left unmatched: 7. This CDR3 is 14 amino acids long. Germline assignment: CDR1 MNHEY and CDR2 SMNVEV (reference sequence). The CDR3 nucleotides read TGTGCCAGCAGTCGTCGGGGGGGCCTGGAGACCCAGTACTTC. Residues: CASSRRGGLETQYF.

V is TRBV11-2 and J is TRBJ1-1; D is uncertain. CDR1 SGHAT and CDR2 FQNNGV come from the germline V gene. CDR3 length: 12 amino acids. Trimming stripped 5 bases from V and 3 bases from J, with 7 bases between. CDR3 in amino acids: CASSPSHTEAFF. The CDR3 nucleotides read TGTGCCAGCAGCCCTAGCCACACTGAAGCTTTCTTT.

The gene calls are TRBV11-2 and TRBJ1-1; TRBD1 matches 7 bases. With V trimmed by 5 bases and J by 0 bases, 6 bases remained unmatched. The germline V gene has CDR1 SGHAT and CDR2 FQNNGV. This CDR3 spans 15 amino acids. The chain's CDR3 is CASSAFRGLNTEAFF. The CDR3 nucleotides read TGTGCCAGCAGCGCCTTCAGGGGGTTGAACACTGAAGCTTTCTTT.